The entry that follows covers one TCR beta chain sequence. This sample was taken from a study of cytomegalovirus exposure and HLA in healthy donors. In the PCR, 60 Vbeta and 13 Jbeta primers were used. Measured with immunoSEQ multiplex PCR; TCRdb has only the in-frame clones, and not every one. The specimen's table records roughly 100,000 clones. The CDR3 covers 15 residues. Germline-derived CDR1 and CDR2 are MNHEY and SMNVEV (reference sequence). V lost 5 bases, J lost 4 bases, and 9 bases stayed unmatched. This sequence joins TRBV27 and TRBJ2-7; 9 nucleotides agree with TRBD1. The receptor was derived from a man aged 45 to 65 in good health and CMV-seronegative. The sequenced sample was PBMCs. The CDR3 region has the DNA TGTGCCAGCAGTCATCACCTGACAGGGGGTTACGAGCAGTACTTC. Its protein product is CASSHHLTGGYEQYF.